The count of the clone carrying this T cell receptor beta chain is one. The DNA is omitted, as the CDR3 cannot be located on it reliably, and the CDR3 follows TCRdb's listing. This sample is part of a study of shared clonotypes between healthy human individuals. Repertoires were generated with immunoSEQ multiplex PCR, while TCRdb's copy carries only in-frame clones and drops some. Of about 600,000 clones in the sample, almost 97% were seen once. CDR1 is SGDLS, CDR2 YYNGEE, per germline. Including both end residues, the CDR3 is 16 amino acids long. The source is a woman under 40 in good health. This chain links TRBV9 with TRBJ1-2. Sequenced sample: naive CD4+ T cells sorted from blood. Subset noted: CD45RA+ positively selected. CDR3 protein: CASSVVFGPGDYGYTF.